Presented here are 30 T cell receptor beta chains from one specimen sequenced in a study of T cell repertoires in cytomegalovirus infection. A single record per CDR3 protein comes from TCRdb applying MiXCR to the reads. The top ten clones hold approximately 10% of a sample with 150,000 to 190,000 distinct CDR3 sequences, 20% to 30% of them seen once. Sequenced: PBMCs. These receptors were obtained from a human donor in good health (CMV status not recorded). Some clones in this sample may be carry-over from other donors' samples.

This clonotype was recorded many times. The chain employs TRBV7-6 and TRBJ2-7; 11 bases map to TRBD2. The CDR3 runs 15 residues. CDR1 is SGHVS, CDR2 FNYEAQ, per germline. With 4 bases clipped from V and 6 bases from J, the junction kept 8 bases outside the gene matches. The CDR3 sequence: CASSWTSGSGSEQYF. CDR3 DNA: TGTGCCAGCAGCTGGACTAGCGGGTCGGGTTCCGAGCAGTACTTC.

This clonotype was detected ten times or more. This chain links TRBV7-2 with TRBJ1-5; 7 bases map to TRBD1. Germline V gene data show CDR1 as SGHTA and CDR2 as FQGNSA. Trimming at V came to 5 bases and at J to 3 bases, leaving 7 bases not matched to a gene. CDR3 length equals 15 residues. In DNA, the CDR3 is TGTGCCAGCAGCCCGGGACAGTATTTCAATCAGCCCCAGCATTTT. Protein product: CASSPGQYFNQPQHF.

CDR3: CASRDPGQGDGYTF. DNA of the CDR3: TGTGCCAGCAGGGATCCGGGACAGGGAGATGGCTACACCTTC. The genes are TRBV7-6 and TRBJ1-2; 9 bases line up with TRBD1. This CDR3 has 14 residues. Trimming at V came to 6 bases and at J to 6 bases, leaving 8 bases not matched to a gene. Germline loops: CDR1 SGHVS, CDR2 FNYEAQ.

The genes are TRBV29-1 and TRBJ2-3; possibly TRBD2 for D (5 bases). The germline gives CDR1 SQVTM, CDR2 ANQGSEA. The germline V and J ends were trimmed by 7 bases and 3 bases, with 14 bases remaining between them. The CDR3 runs to 13 residues. CDR3 sequence (DNA): TGCAGCGCTGGTCGAGGGTTGACAGATACGCAGTATTTT. As protein: CSAGRGLTDTQYF.

This clonotype has a handful of counts. The chain couples TRBV15 to TRBJ1-1; D not resolved. This CDR3 is built from 15 residues. The germline V gene encodes CDR1 LNHNV and CDR2 YYDKDF (reference sequence). Between the trimmed V and J ends, which lost 2 bases and 0 bases, there was a span of 10 bases. The CDR3 sequence is CATSRFSTLNTEAFF. CDR3 sequence (DNA): TGTGCCACCAGCAGATTCTCGACATTGAACACTGAAGCTTTCTTT.

This clonotype was counted a few times. The V call is TRBV11-2, the J call TRBJ1-3; 7 bases map to TRBD1. V trimming: 5 bases; J trimming: 0 bases; junction bases outside the gene matches: 10. The CDR3 has 17 residues. From germline, CDR1 is SGHAT and CDR2 FQNNGV. The CDR3 DNA reads as TGTGCCAGCAGCCAGTGGACAGGAGGCTCCTCTGGAAACACCATATATTTT. Its protein is CASSQWTGGSSGNTIYF.

The rearrangement joins TRBV2 to TRBJ2-1, with TRBD2 matching over 7 bases. V shed 1 base and J 6 bases; nucleotides not matched to a gene: 6. This CDR3 spans 15 amino acids. CDR1 and CDR2 from the germline V gene are SNHLY and FYNNEI. DNA of the CDR3: TGTGCCAGCAGTGAAGGCGCTAGCGGCTCCAATGAGCAGTTCTTC. Protein: CASSEGASGSNEQFF.

This clonotype was seen only a few times. The genes are TRBV7-2 and TRBJ1-5, with 7 positions matching TRBD1. Germline trimming cut 0 bases from V and 8 bases from J; bases unmatched to any gene: 4. The CDR3 is made up of 14 amino acids. Germline V gives CDR1 SGHTA, CDR2 FQGNSA. The CDR3 reads CASSLARGREPQHF. Here the CDR3 DNA reads TGTGCCAGCAGCTTAGCAAGGGGGCGGGAGCCCCAGCATTTT.

A few counts support this clonotype. The V call is TRBV2, the J call TRBJ2-7, with a weak D call TRBD1 (5 bases). The CDR3 extends over 14 amino acids. Per germline, CDR1 SNHLY and CDR2 FYNNEI. The V end lost 3 bases, the J end lost 0 bases, and 9 bases lay between the germline ends. The CDR3 here is CASSDGAISYEQYF. The CDR3 nucleotides read TGTGCCAGCAGTGATGGGGCTATCTCCTACGAGCAGTACTTC.

The V call is TRBV28, the J call TRBJ1-1; possibly TRBD1 for D (5 bases). The germline V gene has CDR1 MDHEN and CDR2 SYDVKM. V dropped 3 bases and J dropped 3 bases, with 14 bases sitting between them. CDR3 length: 15 amino acids. In DNA, the CDR3 is TGTGCCAGCAGTTTGGGGACGGAGTGGGACACTGAAGCTTTCTTT. Translated, it gives CASSLGTEWDTEAFF.

About this clonotype: A read error may explain this, as a much larger clone is one base away. The chain combines TRBV28 with TRBJ2-1; D assignment may be TRBD1 or TRBD2 (5 bases each). Germline lookup yields CDR1 MDHEN and CDR2 SYDVKM. The ends were cut back, 7 bases at V and 5 bases at J, with 18 bases in the middle. The CDR3 is 15 amino acids. The CDR3 bases are TGTGCCAGCACCAGGCCGGGACCGGGCCACAATGAGCAGTTCTTC. The encoded protein is CASTRPGPGHNEQFF. The full variable domain, in which reference TRBV28 and TRBJ2-1 provide the parts outside the CDR3, is DVKVTQSSRYLVKRTGEKVFLECVQDMDHENMFWYRQDPGLGLRLIYFSYDVKMKEKGDIPEGYSVSREKKERFSLILESASTNQTSMYLCASTRPGPGHNEQFFGPGTRLTVL.

The table lists this clonotype with a few counts. V is TRBV5-1 and J is TRBJ1-3; possible D gene TRBD1, 6 bases. The CDR3 is made up of 15 amino acids. V was clipped by 3 bases and J by 0 bases, with 10 bases between them. Germline assignment: CDR1 SGHRS and CDR2 YFSETQ. DNA of the CDR3: TGCGCCAGCAGCTCCAGGGGTAGCTCTGGAAACACCATATATTTT. Translating it yields CASSSRGSSGNTIYF.

This clonotype was seen only once. One end of the junction does not line up with germline, which may come from a read error. J is TRBJ2-1 and V is TRBV5-1; the match to TRBD2 covers 7 bases. Looked up from germline, CDR1 is SGHRS and CDR2 is YFSETQ. This CDR3 region has 14 residues. The CDR3 spells CASSLAITREDAAF. The CDR3 nucleotides read TGCGCCAGCAGCTTGGCCATAACCCGGGAGGACGCCGCCTTC.

This chain links TRBV6-2 or TRBV6-3 with TRBJ2-1, with D possibly matching TRBD1 (5 bases). The CDR3 loop spans 16 amino acids. The V and J ends lost 5 bases and 7 bases respectively, with 21 bases between them. Germline V CDR1 and CDR2: MNHEY, SVGEGT. The CDR3 loop reads CASSLQRRGPRNEQFF. The CDR3 coding sequence is TGTGCCAGCAGTCTCCAGCGAAGGGGCCCCAGGAATGAGCAGTTCTTC.

V usage is TRBV19 and J usage is TRBJ1-2; no firm D call. CDR3 size: 13 residues. V was pared by 3 bases and J by 9 bases, with 14 bases between. The germline gives CDR1 LNHDA, CDR2 SQIVND (reference sequence). CDR3 bases: TGTGCCAGTAGTATCTTCCCTTTCGGAAGCTACACCTTC. Translated: CASSIFPFGSYTF. The full variable domain, in which reference TRBV19 and TRBJ1-2 provide the parts outside the CDR3, is DGGITQSPKYLFRKEGQNVTLSCEQNLNHDAMYWYRQDPGQGLRLIYYSQIVNDFQKGDIAEGYSVSREKKESFPLTVTSAQKNPTAFYLCASSIFPFGSYTFGSGTRLTVV.

This chain uses TRBV5-1 with TRBJ1-2; maybe TRBD1 (5 bases). Trimming took 3 bases from V and 6 from J, leaving 12 bases between them. The CDR3 is 13 residues long. Germline V gene lookup returns CDR1 SGHRS and CDR2 YFSETQ. The CDR3 here is CASSSEGKNGYTF. DNA for the CDR3: TGCGCCAGCAGCTCGGAGGGGAAGAATGGCTACACCTTC.

This clonotype was found a few times. The rearrangement links TRBV28 to TRBJ2-5; no reliable D call. The CDR3 is 13 amino acids. Trimming pared 3 bases from V and 0 bases from J, leaving 5 bases between. CDR1 MDHEN and CDR2 SYDVKM come from the germline V gene. In nucleotides, the CDR3 is TGTGCCAGCAGTTTTGGGGACCAAGAGACCCAGTACTTC. It is translated as CASSFGDQETQYF.

This clonotype was picked up a small number of times. The chain uses TRBV3-1 and TRBJ2-3; D is perhaps TRBD2 (5 bases). From germline, CDR1 is LGHDT and CDR2 YNNKEL (reference sequence). The CDR3 sequence is 14 residues long. V gave up 0 bases and J gave up 3 bases, with 7 bases separating them. DNA for the CDR3: TGTGCCAGCAGCCAAGATATAGCGACAGATACGCAGTATTTT. Translated, it gives CASSQDIATDTQYF.

Ten or more counts support this clonotype. V is TRBV7-8 and J is TRBJ2-5; D unclear. This CDR3 has 16 amino acids. Trimming shortened V by 2 bases and J by 1 base, and 14 bases separated the two germline ends. CDR1 SGHVS and CDR2 FQNEAQ come from the germline V gene. CDR3 sequence (DNA): TGTGCCAGCAGCTTATCCCGAATAATGGCCCAAGAGACCCAGTACTTC. Translation gives CASSLSRIMAQETQYF.

This chain uses TRBV20-1 with TRBJ2-5; the D is unclear. Germline V gene lookup returns CDR1 DFQATT and CDR2 SNEGSKA (reference sequence). Trimming pared 4 bases from V and 5 bases from J, leaving 5 bases between. CDR3 size: 10 residues. CDR3 sequence reads: CSATAETQYF. CDR3 DNA sequence: TGCAGTGCTACAGCGGAGACCCAGTACTTC.

This clonotype was counted once. The chain links TRBV27 to TRBJ1-1; the D gene is possibly TRBD1 (5 bases). V was clipped by 5 bases and J by 1 base, with 14 bases between them. CDR3 length: 15 amino acids. CDR1 is MNHEY, CDR2 SMNVEV, per germline (reference sequence). The CDR3 is CASSQIYDRNTEAFF. DNA of the CDR3: TGTGCCAGCAGTCAGATTTACGACAGGAACACTGAAGCTTTCTTT.

The table lists this clonotype with many counts. This chain uses TRBV7-2 with TRBJ2-1; tentatively, D is TRBD1 (5 bases). Trimming removed 6 bases at V and 0 bases at J, with 12 bases between. Germline-derived CDR1 and CDR2 are SGHTA and FQGNSA. CDR3 length equals 15 residues. The CDR3 DNA follows: TGTGCCAGCAGTTACAGGCCCAGCTCCTACAATGAGCAGTTCTTC. This sequence encodes CASSYRPSSYNEQFF. Full variable domain (remainder filled in from reference TRBV7-2 and TRBJ2-1): GAGVSQSPSNKVTEKGKDVELRCDPISGHTALYWYRQSLGQGLEFLIYFQGNSAPDKSGLPSDRFSAERTGGSVSTLTIQRTQQEDSAVYLCASSYRPSSYNEQFFGPGTRLTVL.

This clonotype was found a few times. This sequence joins TRBV5-6 and TRBJ2-3; 7 bases line up with TRBD1. With V trimmed by 0 bases and J by 5 bases, 3 bases remained unmatched. This CDR3 comprises 14 residues. The germline CDR1 and CDR2 sequences are SGHDT and YYEEEE. The CDR3 DNA is TGTGCCAGCAGCTTGGACGACAGGGAAGATACGCAGTATTTT. It codes for CASSLDDREDTQYF.

The chain links TRBV20-1 to TRBJ2-7, with TRBD1 matching 7 bases. CDR3 size: 13 residues. Germline V gives CDR1 DFQATT, CDR2 SNEGSKA (reference sequence). The CDR3 DNA reads TGCAGGGCAACAGGGGAAAATTCCTACGAGCAGTACTTC. Translated: CRATGENSYEQYF.

V and J are TRBV28 and TRBJ1-1; 8 bases are a match to TRBD1. The V gene end was trimmed by 2 bases and the J gene end by 4 bases; junction bases not matched to a gene: 9. The CDR3 spans 16 residues. Germline V CDR1 and CDR2: MDHEN, SYDVKM. The CDR3 loop reads CASSLEQGDIGTEAFF. CDR3 nucleotide sequence: TGTGCCAGCAGTTTAGAACAGGGGGATATTGGCACTGAAGCTTTCTTT.

This chain links TRBV24-1 with TRBJ2-5; 9 bases line up with TRBD1. With V trimmed by 1 base and J by 6 bases, 5 bases remained unmatched. The CDR3 runs to 15 residues. Germline V gene lookup returns CDR1 KGHDR and CDR2 SFDVKD. This CDR3 is CATSDFRQGVKTQYF. CDR3 bases: TGTGCCACCAGTGATTTCCGACAGGGGGTGAAGACCCAGTACTTC.

This clonotype occurred a few times. The V gene is TRBV5-6, the J gene TRBJ1-1; D uncertain. With 2 bases removed from V and 11 bases from J, the gap between germline ends came to 13 bases. The CDR3 extends over 12 amino acids. In germline, CDR1 is SGHDT, CDR2 YYEEEE. CDR3 amino acids: CASSFMQVAAFF. CDR3 nucleotides: TGTGCCAGCAGCTTTATGCAGGTTGCGGCTTTCTTT.

The rearrangement uses TRBV6-2 or TRBV6-3 and TRBJ2-1; D unclear. Germline V gene sequence: CDR1 MNHEY, CDR2 SVGEGT. The CDR3 has 14 amino acids. The V gene lost 5 bases and the J gene lost 3 bases, with 11 bases spanning the gap. The CDR3 spells CASSPVAVYNEQFF. The DNA for the CDR3 is TGTGCCAGCAGTCCAGTTGCAGTCTACAATGAGCAGTTCTTC.

This clonotype was seen more than once but under ten times. V usage is TRBV7-9 and J usage is TRBJ2-4; D remains unclear. V was shortened by 2 bases and J by 5 bases, with 13 bases between the two germline ends. This CDR3 region has 15 residues. The germline CDR1 and CDR2 sequences are SEHNR and FQNEAQ (reference sequence). The CDR3 sequence is CASSLSESAENIQYF. As DNA, the CDR3 is TGTGCCAGCAGCTTAAGTGAGAGTGCGGAAAACATTCAGTACTTC.

Many counts were recorded for this clonotype. The J gene is TRBJ2-3, the V gene TRBV7-8; D gene ambiguous. The CDR3 is 16 amino acids. Germline-derived CDR1 and CDR2 are SGHVS and FQNEAQ. Trimming left V 3 bases short and J 2 bases short, with 15 bases between. The CDR3 protein is CASSFQSPEITDTQYF. Written as DNA, the CDR3 is TGTGCCAGCAGCTTTCAGTCGCCGGAGATCACAGATACGCAGTATTTT.